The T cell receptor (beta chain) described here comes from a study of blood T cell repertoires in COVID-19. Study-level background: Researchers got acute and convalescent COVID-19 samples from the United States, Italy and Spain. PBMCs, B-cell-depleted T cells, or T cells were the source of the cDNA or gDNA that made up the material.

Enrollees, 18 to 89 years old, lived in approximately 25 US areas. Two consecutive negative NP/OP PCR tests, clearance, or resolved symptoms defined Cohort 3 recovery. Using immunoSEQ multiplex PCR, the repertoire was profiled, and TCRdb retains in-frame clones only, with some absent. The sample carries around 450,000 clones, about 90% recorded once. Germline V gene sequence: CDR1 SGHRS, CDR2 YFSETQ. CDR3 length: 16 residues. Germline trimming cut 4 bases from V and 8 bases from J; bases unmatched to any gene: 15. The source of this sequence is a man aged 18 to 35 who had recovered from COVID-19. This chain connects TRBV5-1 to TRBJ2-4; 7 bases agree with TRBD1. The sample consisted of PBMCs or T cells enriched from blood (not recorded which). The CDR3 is CASSQLTGPPGDIQYF. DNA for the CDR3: TGCGCCAGCAGCCAGCTGACAGGGCCCCCCGGGGACATTCAGTACTTC.